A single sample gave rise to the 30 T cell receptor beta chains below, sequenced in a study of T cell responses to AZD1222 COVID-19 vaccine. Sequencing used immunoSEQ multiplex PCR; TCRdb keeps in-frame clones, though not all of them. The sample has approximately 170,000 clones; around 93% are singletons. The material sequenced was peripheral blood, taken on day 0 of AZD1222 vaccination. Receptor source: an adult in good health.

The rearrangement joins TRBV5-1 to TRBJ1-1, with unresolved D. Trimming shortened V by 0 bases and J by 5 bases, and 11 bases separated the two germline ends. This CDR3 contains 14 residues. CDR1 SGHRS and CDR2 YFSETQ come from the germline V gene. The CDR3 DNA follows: TGCGCCAGCAGCTTGGAGGGTGTCTCGACTGAAGCTTTCTTT. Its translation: CASSLEGVSTEAFF.

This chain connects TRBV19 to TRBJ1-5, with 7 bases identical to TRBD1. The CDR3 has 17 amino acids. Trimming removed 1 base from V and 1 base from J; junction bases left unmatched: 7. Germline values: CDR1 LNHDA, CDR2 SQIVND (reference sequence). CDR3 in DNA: TGTGCCAGTAGTATAGTTCACTACAGGGGAAGCAATCAGCCCCAGCATTTT. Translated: CASSIVHYRGSNQPQHF.

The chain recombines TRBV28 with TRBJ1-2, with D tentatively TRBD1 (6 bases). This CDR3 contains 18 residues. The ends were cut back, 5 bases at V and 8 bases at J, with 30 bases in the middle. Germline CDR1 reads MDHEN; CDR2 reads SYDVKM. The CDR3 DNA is TGTGCCAGCAGTGGAAACCGGGACGGGGGGCCTTCTATGTTCGGCTACACCTTC. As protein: CASSGNRDGGPSMFGYTF.

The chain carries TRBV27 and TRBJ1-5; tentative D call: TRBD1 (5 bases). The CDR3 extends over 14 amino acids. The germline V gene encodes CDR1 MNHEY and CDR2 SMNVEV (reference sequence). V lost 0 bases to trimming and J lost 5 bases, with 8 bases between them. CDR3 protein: CASSLSGVHQPQHF. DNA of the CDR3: TGTGCCAGCAGTTTATCAGGGGTACATCAGCCCCAGCATTTT.

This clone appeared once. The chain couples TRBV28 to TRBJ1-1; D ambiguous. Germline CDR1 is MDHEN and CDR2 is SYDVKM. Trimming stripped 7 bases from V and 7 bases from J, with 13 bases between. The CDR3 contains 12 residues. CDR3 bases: TGTGCCAGCAACCTAGGATCCATTGAAGCTTTCTTT. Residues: CASNLGSIEAFF.

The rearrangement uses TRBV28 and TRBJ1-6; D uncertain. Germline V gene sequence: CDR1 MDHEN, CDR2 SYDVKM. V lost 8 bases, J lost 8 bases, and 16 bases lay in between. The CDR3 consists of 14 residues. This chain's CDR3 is CASGPSRNYSPLHF. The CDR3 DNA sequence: TGTGCCAGCGGCCCATCGAGAAATTATTCACCCCTCCACTTT.

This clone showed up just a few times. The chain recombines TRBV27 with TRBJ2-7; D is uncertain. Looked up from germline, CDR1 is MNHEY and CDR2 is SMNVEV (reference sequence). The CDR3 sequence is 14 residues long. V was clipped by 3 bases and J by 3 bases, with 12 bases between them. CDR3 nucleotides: TGTGCCAGCAGTTTCGCCCCCGCCCTCTACGAGCAGTACTTC. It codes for CASSFAPALYEQYF.

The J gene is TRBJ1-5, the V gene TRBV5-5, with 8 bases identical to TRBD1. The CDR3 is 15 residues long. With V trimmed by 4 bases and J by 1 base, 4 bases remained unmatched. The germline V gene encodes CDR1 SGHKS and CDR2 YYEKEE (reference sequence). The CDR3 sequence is CASSTGTGSNQPQHF. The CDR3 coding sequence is TGTGCCAGCAGCACCGGGACAGGCAGCAATCAGCCCCAGCATTTT.

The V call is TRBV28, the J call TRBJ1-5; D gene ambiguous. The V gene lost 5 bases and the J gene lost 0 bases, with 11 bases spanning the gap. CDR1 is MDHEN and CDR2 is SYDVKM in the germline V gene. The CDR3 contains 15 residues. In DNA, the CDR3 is TGTGCCAGCAGTCCCACGGGTAATAGCAATCAGCCCCAGCATTTT. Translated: CASSPTGNSNQPQHF.

CDR3 amino acids: CSASGSGDVLDEQFF. In DNA form, the CDR3 reads TGCAGTGCTAGTGGGTCGGGGGACGTTCTTGATGAGCAGTTCTTC. This chain joins TRBV20-1 and TRBJ2-1; maybe TRBD2 (6 bases). The germline V and J ends were trimmed by 3 bases and 8 bases, with 20 bases remaining between them. The germline gives CDR1 DFQATT, CDR2 SNEGSKA (reference sequence). This CDR3 is built from 15 residues.

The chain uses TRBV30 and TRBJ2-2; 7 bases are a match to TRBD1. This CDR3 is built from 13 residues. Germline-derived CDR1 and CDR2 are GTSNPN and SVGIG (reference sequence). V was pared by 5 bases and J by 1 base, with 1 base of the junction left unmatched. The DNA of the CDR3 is TGTGCCTGGTGGGACAGGAACACCGGGGAGCTGTTTTTT. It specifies CAWWDRNTGELFF. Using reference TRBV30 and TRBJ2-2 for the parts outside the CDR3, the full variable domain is SQTIHQWPATLVQPVGSPLSLECTVEGTSNPNLYWYRQAAGRGLQLLFYSVGIGQISSEVPQNLSASRPQDRQFILSSKKLLLSDSGFYLCAWWDRNTGELFFGEGSRLTVL.

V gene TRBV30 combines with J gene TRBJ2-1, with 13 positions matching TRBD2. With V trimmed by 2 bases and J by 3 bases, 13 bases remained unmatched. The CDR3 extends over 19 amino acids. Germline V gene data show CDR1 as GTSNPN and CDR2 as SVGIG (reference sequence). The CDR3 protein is CAWSRPGLAGPAYYNEQFF. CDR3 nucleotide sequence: TGTGCCTGGAGTCGACCGGGACTAGCGGGACCCGCCTACTACAATGAGCAGTTCTTC.

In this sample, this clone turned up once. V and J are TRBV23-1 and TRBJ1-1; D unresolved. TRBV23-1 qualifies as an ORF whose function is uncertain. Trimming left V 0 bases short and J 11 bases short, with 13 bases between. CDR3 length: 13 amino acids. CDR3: CASSQSGKMWAFF. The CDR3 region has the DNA TGCGCCAGCAGTCAATCGGGGAAGATGTGGGCTTTCTTT.

The CDR3 DNA follows: TGTGCCAGCAGTCACCCGACAGGGTTCGGGCAGCCCCAGCATTTT. It is translated as CASSHPTGFGQPQHF. The V gene is TRBV28, the J gene TRBJ1-5, with 7 bases matching TRBD1. In germline, CDR1 is MDHEN, CDR2 SYDVKM. This CDR3 region has 15 residues. Unmatched junction bases numbered 11, after V lost 5 bases and J lost 7 bases.

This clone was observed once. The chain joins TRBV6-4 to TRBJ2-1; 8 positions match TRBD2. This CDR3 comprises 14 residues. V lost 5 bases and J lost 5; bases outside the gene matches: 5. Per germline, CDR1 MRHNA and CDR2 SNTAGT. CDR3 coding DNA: TGTGCCAGCAGTCTAGGACTAGCAGACAATGAGCAGTTCTTC. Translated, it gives CASSLGLADNEQFF.

Here the CDR3 reads CASSLDGRNSPLHF. The CDR3, as DNA: TGTGCCAGCAGCTTAGATGGACGTAATTCACCCCTCCACTTT. The V gene is TRBV11-2, the J gene TRBJ1-6; D is undetermined. V was cut by 0 bases and J by 6 bases, with 6 bases left in between. The V gene's germline CDR1 is SGHAT and CDR2 FQNNGV. The CDR3 runs 14 residues.

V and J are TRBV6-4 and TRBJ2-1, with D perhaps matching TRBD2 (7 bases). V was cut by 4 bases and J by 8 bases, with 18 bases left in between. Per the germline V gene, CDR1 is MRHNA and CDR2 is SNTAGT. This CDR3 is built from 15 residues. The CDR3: CASSAPVGGGYEQFF. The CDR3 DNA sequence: TGTGCCAGCAGTGCCCCCGTGGGAGGGGGGTATGAGCAGTTCTTC.

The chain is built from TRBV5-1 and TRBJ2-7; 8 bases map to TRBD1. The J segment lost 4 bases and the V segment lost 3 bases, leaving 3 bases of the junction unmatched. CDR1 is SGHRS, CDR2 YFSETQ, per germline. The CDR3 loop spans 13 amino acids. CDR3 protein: CASSSQGAYEQYF. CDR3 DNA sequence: TGCGCCAGCAGCTCCCAGGGGGCGTACGAGCAGTACTTC.

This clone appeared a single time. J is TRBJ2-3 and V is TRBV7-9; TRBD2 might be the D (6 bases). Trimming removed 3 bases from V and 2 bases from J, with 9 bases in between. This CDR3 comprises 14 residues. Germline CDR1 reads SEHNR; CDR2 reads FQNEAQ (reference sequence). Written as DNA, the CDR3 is TGTGCCAGCAGCTTGGGACTCACCACAGATACGCAGTATTTT. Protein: CASSLGLTTDTQYF.

The CDR3 DNA reads TGTGCCAGCAGGACAGGGGGCACTACGCAGTATTTT. It specifies CASRTGGTTQYF. The chain links TRBV28 to TRBJ2-3; 10 bases are a match to TRBD1. The germline CDR1 and CDR2 sequences are MDHEN and SYDVKM. The CDR3 loop spans 12 amino acids. V dropped 6 bases and J dropped 8; count of bases not matched to a gene: 2.

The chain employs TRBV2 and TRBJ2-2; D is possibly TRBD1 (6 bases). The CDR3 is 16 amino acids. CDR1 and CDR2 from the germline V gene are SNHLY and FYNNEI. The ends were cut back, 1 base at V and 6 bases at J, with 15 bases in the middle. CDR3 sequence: CASSEDRVGFAGELFF. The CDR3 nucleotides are TGTGCCAGCAGTGAAGACAGGGTCGGGTTCGCCGGGGAGCTGTTTTTT. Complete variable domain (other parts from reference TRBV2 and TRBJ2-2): EPEVTQTPSHQVTQMGQEVILRCVPISNHLYFYWYRQILGQKVEFLVSFYNNEISEKSEIFDDQFSVERPDGSNFTLKIRSTKLEDSAMYFCASSEDRVGFAGELFFGEGSRLTVL.

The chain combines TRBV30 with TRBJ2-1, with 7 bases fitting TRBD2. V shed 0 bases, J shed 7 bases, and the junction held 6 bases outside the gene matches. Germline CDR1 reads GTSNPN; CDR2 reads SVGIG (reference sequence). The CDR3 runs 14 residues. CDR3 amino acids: CAWSVMGGRNEQFF. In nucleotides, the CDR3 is TGTGCCTGGAGTGTTATGGGAGGGCGAAATGAGCAGTTCTTC.

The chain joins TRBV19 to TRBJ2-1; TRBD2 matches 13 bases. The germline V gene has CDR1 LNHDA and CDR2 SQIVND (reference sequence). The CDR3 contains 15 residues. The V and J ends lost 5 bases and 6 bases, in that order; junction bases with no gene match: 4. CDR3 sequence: CASSLGLAGANEQFF. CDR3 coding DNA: TGTGCCAGTAGTCTCGGACTAGCGGGGGCCAATGAGCAGTTCTTC.

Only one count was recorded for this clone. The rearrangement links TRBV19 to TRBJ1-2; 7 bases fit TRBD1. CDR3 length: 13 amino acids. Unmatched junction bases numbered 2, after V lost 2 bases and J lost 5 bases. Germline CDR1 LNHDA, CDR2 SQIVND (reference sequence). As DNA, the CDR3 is TGTGCCAGTAGTATATCAGGGGGGTATGGCTACACCTTC. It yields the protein CASSISGGYGYTF.

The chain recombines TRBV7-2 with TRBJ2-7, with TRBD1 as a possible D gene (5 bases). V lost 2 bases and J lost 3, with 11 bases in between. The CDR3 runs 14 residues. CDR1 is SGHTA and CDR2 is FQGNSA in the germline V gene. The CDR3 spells CASSLIRGSYEQYF. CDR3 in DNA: TGTGCCAGCAGCTTAATTAGGGGTAGCTACGAGCAGTACTTC.

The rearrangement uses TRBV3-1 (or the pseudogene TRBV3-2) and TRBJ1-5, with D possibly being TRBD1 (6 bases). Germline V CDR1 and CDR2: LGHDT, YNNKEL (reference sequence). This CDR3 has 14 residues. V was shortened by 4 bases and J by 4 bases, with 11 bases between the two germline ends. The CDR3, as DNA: TGTGCCAGCAGCCCGAGCCAGGGGAATCAGCCCCAGCATTTT. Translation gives CASSPSQGNQPQHF.

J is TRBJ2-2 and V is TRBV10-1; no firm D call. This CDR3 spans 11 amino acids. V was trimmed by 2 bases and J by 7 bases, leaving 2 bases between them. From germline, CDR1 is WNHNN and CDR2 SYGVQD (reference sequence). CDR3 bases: TGCGCCAGCAGTGAGGGCGGGGAGCTGTTTTTT. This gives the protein CASSEGGELFF.

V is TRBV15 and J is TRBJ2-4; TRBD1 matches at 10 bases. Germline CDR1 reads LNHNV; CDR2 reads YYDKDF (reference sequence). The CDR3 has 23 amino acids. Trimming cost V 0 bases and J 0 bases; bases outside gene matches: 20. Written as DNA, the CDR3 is TGTGCCACCAGCAGAGATAGACAGGGGGCCGCCGGTCTCCGAGGGGTAGCCAAAAACATTCAGTACTTC. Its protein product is CATSRDRQGAAGLRGVAKNIQYF.

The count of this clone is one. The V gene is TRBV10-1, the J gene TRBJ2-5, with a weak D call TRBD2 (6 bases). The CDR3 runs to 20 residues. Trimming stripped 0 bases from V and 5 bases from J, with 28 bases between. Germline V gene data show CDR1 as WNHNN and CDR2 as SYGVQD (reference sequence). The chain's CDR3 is CASSESASLGGPGFRETQYF. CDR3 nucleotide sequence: TGCGCCAGCAGTGAGTCGGCCTCCTTAGGAGGGCCTGGTTTTCGGGAGACCCAGTACTTC.

Here the CDR3 DNA reads TGTGCCAGCAGCTCACGGGGGGGGCTCCTTGACTATGGCTACACCTTC. This gives the protein CASSSRGGLLDYGYTF. V usage is TRBV7-2 and J usage is TRBJ1-2, with D perhaps TRBD1 (6 bases). Per the germline V gene, CDR1 is SGHTA and CDR2 is FQGNSA. The ends were cut back, 4 bases at V and 3 bases at J, with 18 bases in the middle. CDR3 length: 16 residues.